This T cell receptor (beta chain) was recovered during a study of T-cell reconstitution after alpha-beta-depleted transplantation in children (dated by TCRdb to 2016 to 2018). In the study overall: Using TCR repertoire profiling, the study quantitatively followed how T-cell immune reconstitution unfolded in children after TCRalphabeta/CD19-depleted allogeneic hematopoietic cell transplantation.

Study-level results and caveats: In some patients, high TCRbeta diversity at day 60 was attributed to recipient T cells and intrathymic progenitors that had survived conditioning. Over the following months the frequencies of hyperexpanded clones went down, and after one year T-cell counts and TCRbeta diversity were mostly credited to newly produced T cells. About two months after transplant, the apparently early recovery of alphabetaT-cell counts reportedly depended on just several hundred clones that had expanded rapidly and came from non-depleted graft cells.

The treatment or condition label here, explained by the study, means: allogeneic hematopoietic cell transplantation with graft depleted of TCRalphabeta T cells and CD19 B cells. The children who served as transplant recipients had been given grafts of TCRalphabeta/CD19-depleted allogeneic hematopoietic cells. Details on this clonotype: Its binding antigen is unknown. Base quality data are lacking; no much larger clone is found one base away.

The protocol used for the library was PCR. TCRdb records Illumina HiSeq 2500 as the sequencer. Molecular barcoding was employed in the preparation of TCR libraries, with unique molecular identifiers being used to normalize TCRbeta repertoire quantification. TCRdb ran its own pipeline on the public reads, namely fastp trimming at Q25 and MiXCR clone calling, and kept in-frame beta chains. All rows with the same CDR3 protein become a single entry with the most common DNA and genes. This sample gives fewer than 750,000 distinct CDR3 sequences in total; 23% of them show up just once. The top ten constitute roughly 14% of the sample. The germline V gene gives CDR1 as SGHAT and CDR2 as FQNNGV. The CDR3 sequence holds 16 residues, the cysteine and phenylalanine included. Here the CDR3 DNA is all that survives: 48 bases in frame from base 1. A distance of 15 bases separates the germline ends of V and J, which lose 2 bases and 4 bases respectively.

In this chain, TRBV11-2 is recombined with TRBJ2-1; the D assignment is uncertain and may be TRBD1 or TRBD2, with 5 bases supporting each. The clonotype comes from a boy under two years old who had a stem cell transplant for acute myeloid leukemia, so the T cells may come from the graft donor. Specimen: PBMCs, mostly from graft donor cells, collected 360 days after TCRalphabeta/CD19-depleted stem cell transplant. At the DNA level, the sequence is TGTGCCAGCAGCTTATCCTTCGGGGACGCTTACAATGAGCAGTTCTTC. It translates as CASSLSFGDAYNEQFF.